These 20 T cell receptor beta chains came from one sample sequenced in a study of blood T cell repertoires in COVID-19. The method was immunoSEQ multiplex PCR; TCRdb's version includes in-frame clones alone and lacks a portion of them. Here the sample spans some 190,000 clones, roughly 80% being singletons. Sequences were obtained from peripheral blood. These receptors were obtained from a woman aged 45-60 years with acute or convalescent COVID-19.

The J gene is TRBJ2-1, the V gene TRBV14; a possible D gene is TRBD1 (6 bases). Trimming removed 2 bases at V and 6 bases at J, with 17 bases between. CDR3 size: 16 residues. Germline loops: CDR1 SGHDN, CDR2 FVKESK. CDR3 bases: TGTGCCAGCAGCCAAAGGGGACGCATAGGGGGCAATGAGCAGTTCTTC. It encodes CASSQRGRIGGNEQFF.

The J gene is TRBJ2-7, the V gene TRBV6-2 or TRBV6-3; TRBD2 might be the D (6 bases). Trimming removed 3 bases at V and 1 base at J, with 16 bases between. Per the germline V gene, CDR1 is MNHEY and CDR2 is SVGEGT. The CDR3 is made up of 16 amino acids. The CDR3 loop reads CASSYGASEISYEQYF. CDR3 sequence (DNA): TGTGCCAGCAGTTATGGAGCTAGCGAAATATCCTACGAGCAGTACTTC.

The DNA for the CDR3 is TGTGCCAGCAGTTTCGGTATGAACACTGAAGCTTTCTTT. Amino acid sequence: CASSFGMNTEAFF. The genes are TRBV6-6 and TRBJ1-1; D is ambiguous. This CDR3 comprises 13 residues. Trimming shortened V by 4 bases and J by 0 bases, and 6 bases separated the two germline ends. The germline CDR1 and CDR2 sequences are MNHNY and SVGAGI (reference sequence).

This clone is a singleton in its sample. In DNA form, the CDR3 reads TGTGCCAGCAGTCTTGGGGGGACGTTAGGAAACACCATATATTTT. Protein: CASSLGGTLGNTIYF. The chain joins TRBV2 to TRBJ1-3; D perhaps matches TRBD1 (5 bases). Per germline, CDR1 SNHLY and CDR2 FYNNEI. The CDR3 length is 15 residues. Between the trimmed V and J ends, which lost 5 bases and 4 bases, there was a span of 15 bases.

The V and J genes are TRBV3-1 (or the pseudogene TRBV3-2) and TRBJ2-7, with TRBD2 matching 9 bases. From germline, CDR1 is LGHDT and CDR2 YNNKEL (reference sequence). V dropped 3 bases and J dropped 1; count of bases not matched to a gene: 10. The CDR3 is 17 amino acids. The CDR3 loop reads CASSHASSGITSYEQYF. The CDR3 bases are TGTGCCAGCAGCCATGCTTCTAGCGGGATTACTTCCTACGAGCAGTACTTC.

The CDR3 is CASSTTSGTDTQYF. The CDR3 DNA reads as TGTGCCAGCAGCACGACTAGCGGTACAGATACGCAGTATTTT. The rearrangement joins TRBV7-8 to TRBJ2-3, with 9 bases matching TRBD2. Germline values: CDR1 SGHVS, CDR2 FQNEAQ. The CDR3 sequence is 14 residues long. V lost 5 bases to trimming and J lost 3 bases; unmatched junction nucleotides: 3.

At least ten counts were recorded for this clone. The chain has TRBV7-8 and TRBJ1-5; D not resolved. CDR3 size: 15 residues. Looked up from germline, CDR1 is SGHVS and CDR2 is FQNEAQ. The V end lost 1 base, the J end lost 5 bases, and 12 bases lay between the germline ends. CDR3 DNA sequence: TGTGCCAGCAGCTTAGATGGGCAGATAGATCAGCCCCAGCATTTT. This gives the protein CASSLDGQIDQPQHF.

The chain uses TRBV27 and TRBJ1-1; D may be TRBD1 (5 bases). The CDR3 is made up of 15 amino acids. Germline assignment: CDR1 MNHEY and CDR2 SMNVEV (reference sequence). V was pared by 6 bases and J by 5 bases, with 19 bases between. CDR3 DNA: TGTGCCAGCAGACCAGACAGACTCTTCCGAACTGAAGCTTTCTTT. Its translation: CASRPDRLFRTEAFF.

This rearrangement joins TRBV27 to TRBJ1-5; 7 positions match TRBD1. Germline values: CDR1 MNHEY, CDR2 SMNVEV (reference sequence). The CDR3 consists of 14 residues. V lost 5 bases to trimming and J lost 5 bases; unmatched junction nucleotides: 6. The CDR3, as DNA: TGTGCCAGCAGTAGGGACAGCAATTATCAGCCCCAGCATTTT. Amino acids: CASSRDSNYQPQHF.

The chain uses TRBV10-1 and TRBJ2-1; 12 bases agree with TRBD2. This CDR3 has 16 amino acids. CDR1 is WNHNN and CDR2 is SYGVQD in the germline V gene (reference sequence). V trimming: 4 bases; J trimming: 6 bases; junction bases outside the gene matches: 7. CDR3 DNA: TGCGCCAGCAGTGTAACGACTAGCGGGAGAGGCAATGAGCAGTTCTTC. Residues: CASSVTTSGRGNEQFF.

The chain couples TRBV18 to TRBJ2-7; no clear D. The CDR3 consists of 12 residues. From germline, CDR1 is KGHSH and CDR2 LQKENI. With 3 bases removed from V and 3 bases from J, the gap between germline ends came to 6 bases. The CDR3 DNA follows: TGTGCCAGCTCACCTAAAAACTACGAGCAGTACTTC. Protein: CASSPKNYEQYF.

This chain uses TRBV24-1 with TRBJ2-7; 8 nucleotides match TRBD1. This CDR3 is 12 amino acids long. J was trimmed by 6 bases and V by 10 bases; bases with no gene match: 7. Per the germline V gene, CDR1 is KGHDR and CDR2 is SFDVKD. CDR3 DNA sequence: TGTGCCACGGCGGACAGGGCGTTCGAGCAGTACTTC. Its translation: CATADRAFEQYF.

J is TRBJ1-5 and V is TRBV18; the D is unclear. The CDR3 has 15 residues. Germline CDR1 and CDR2: KGHSH and LQKENI. Trimming cost V 0 bases and J 4 bases, with 10 bases left between them. CDR3 sequence (DNA): TGTGCCAGCTCACCACCCGGCGGGATGAATCAGCCCCAGCATTTT. Translated, it gives CASSPPGGMNQPQHF. The entire variable domain, with the rest obtained from reference TRBV18 and TRBJ1-5, is as follows: NAGVMQNPRHLVRRRGQEARLRCSPMKGHSHVYWYRQLPEEGLKFMVYLQKENIIDESGMPKERFSAEFPKEGPSILRIQQVVRGDSAAYFCASSPPGGMNQPQHFGDGTRLSIL.

V is TRBV6-2 or TRBV6-3 and J is TRBJ2-7; D gene uncertain. This CDR3 is built from 12 residues. CDR1 is MNHEY and CDR2 is SVGEGT in the germline V gene. The germline V and J ends were trimmed by 2 bases and 6 bases, with 8 bases remaining between them. The CDR3 sequence: CASSYRGREQYF. CDR3 nucleotides: TGTGCCAGCAGTTACAGAGGTCGCGAGCAGTACTTC.

The rearrangement uses TRBV24-1 and TRBJ2-3; 9 positions match TRBD2. The CDR3 contains 17 residues. From germline, CDR1 is KGHDR and CDR2 SFDVKD. V was clipped by 5 bases and J by 5 bases; unmatched bases: 13. CDR3 coding DNA: TGTGCCACCAGTGGTGAAAGTAGCGGGAGTCCTGGAGATACGCAGTATTTT. Residues: CATSGESSGSPGDTQYF.

This chain uses TRBV4-3 with TRBJ1-6; TRBD1 matches 9 bases. Germline CDR1 and CDR2: LGHNA and YSLEER. CDR3 size: 18 residues. V lost 0 bases, J lost 10 bases, and 13 bases stayed unmatched. CDR3: CASSQEGGRDRVKSPLHF. The CDR3 DNA follows: TGCGCCAGCAGCCAAGAAGGAGGGAGGGACAGGGTTAAATCACCCCTCCACTTT.

J is TRBJ1-6 and V is TRBV3-1 (or the pseudogene TRBV3-2), with D tentatively TRBD1 (5 bases). The V gene's germline CDR1 is LGHDT and CDR2 YNNKEL (reference sequence). V gave up 6 bases and J gave up 5 bases, with 11 bases separating them. The CDR3 covers 14 residues. The CDR3 sequence: CASSRGGNNSPLHF. The CDR3 DNA is TGTGCCAGCAGTCGCGGGGGGAATAATTCACCCCTCCACTTT.

The chain uses TRBV5-6 and TRBJ1-1; TRBD1 matches at 7 bases. After removal of 10 bases from V and 0 bases from J, the junction contained 6 bases not matched to a gene. The CDR3 contains 13 residues. Germline values: CDR1 SGHDT, CDR2 YYEEEE. The CDR3 reads CAAGQNMNTEAFF. For the CDR3, the DNA is TGTGCCGCGGGACAGAACATGAACACTGAAGCTTTCTTT.

This clone was counted many times. The chain carries TRBV11-2 and TRBJ2-7; D unresolved. CDR1 and CDR2 from the germline V gene are SGHAT and FQNNGV. The CDR3 is made up of 12 amino acids. V lost 1 base, J lost 4 bases, and 5 bases lay in between. The CDR3 loop is CASSLATYEQYF. CDR3 nucleotide sequence: TGTGCCAGCAGCTTAGCTACTTACGAGCAGTACTTC.

Here the CDR3 DNA reads TGTGCCATCCGAGGACTTTATGGCGAGCAGTACTTC. Protein sequence: CAIRGLYGEQYF. The rearrangement uses TRBV27 and TRBJ2-7; maybe TRBD2 (5 bases). Germline V gives CDR1 MNHEY, CDR2 SMNVEV (reference sequence). V was clipped by 10 bases and J by 6 bases, with 16 bases between them. The CDR3 consists of 12 residues.